These 8 T cell receptor beta chains were sequenced from one sample in a study of T cell responses to AZD1222 COVID-19 vaccine. This table comes from immunoSEQ multiplex PCR, and its TCRdb copy is limited to in-frame clones, with some not included. Here the sample spans 150,000 to 200,000 clones, over 90% being singletons. Material: peripheral blood, obtained on day 0 of AZD1222 vaccination. These receptors all come from an adult in good health.

The gene calls are TRBV3-1 (or the pseudogene TRBV3-2) and TRBJ2-1; D might be TRBD1 or TRBD2, each matching 5 bases. The germline V and J ends were trimmed by 1 base and 15 bases, with 16 bases remaining between them. CDR1 and CDR2 from the germline V gene are LGHDT and YNNKEL (reference sequence). The length of the CDR3 is 13 residues. Written as DNA, the CDR3 is TGTGCCAGCAGCCAAGCGGTCGTGGGGACGGCGTTCTTC. Protein: CASSQAVVGTAFF.

V and J are TRBV4-1 and TRBJ1-6; 9 nucleotides agree with TRBD1. The CDR3 consists of 19 residues. The germline CDR1 and CDR2 sequences are MGHRA and YSYEKL. J lost 3 bases, V lost 4 bases, and 13 bases had no gene match. The CDR3 bases are TGCGCCAGCAGCCGCCGTGCCCCGGGACAGGGTGGCTATAATTCACCCCTCCACTTT. It yields the protein CASSRRAPGQGGYNSPLHF.

The chain joins TRBV28 to TRBJ1-4; D remains ambiguous. The CDR3 runs 14 residues. The V end was cut by 7 bases, the J end by 4 bases, with 13 bases between. CDR1 is MDHEN, CDR2 SYDVKM, per germline. The CDR3 region has the DNA TGTGCCAGCAACCCCGCCGATCTTAATGAAAAACTGTTTTTT. Encoded protein: CASNPADLNEKLFF.

The chain recombines TRBV6-1 with TRBJ1-2, with no clear D. This CDR3 contains 12 residues. With 3 bases removed from V and 4 bases from J, the gap between germline ends came to 6 bases. From germline, CDR1 is MNHNS and CDR2 SASEGT. The CDR3 is CASSEQFYGYTF. CDR3 bases: TGTGCCAGCAGTGAGCAGTTCTATGGCTACACCTTC.

V usage is TRBV27 and J usage is TRBJ2-2; tentative D call: TRBD2 (5 bases). The CDR3 runs to 14 residues. CDR1 and CDR2 from the germline V gene are MNHEY and SMNVEV (reference sequence). V was pared by 4 bases and J by 9 bases, with 15 bases between. CDR3 loop: CASSSRSGYRELFF. DNA of the CDR3: TGTGCCAGCAGTTCCCGATCGGGGTATAGGGAGCTGTTTTTT.

The chain has TRBV12-3 or TRBV12-4 and TRBJ2-5; 9 positions agree with TRBD1. Trimming took 8 bases from V and 3 from J; bases not matched to a gene: 4. The CDR3 totals 13 residues. CDR3 in DNA: TGTGCCAGCGGCCGGACAGGGGAAGAGACCCAGTACTTC. This translates into CASGRTGEETQYF.

This clone appeared a few times. The chain couples TRBV7-6 to TRBJ2-7, with TRBD1 matching 12 bases. Germline V gene data show CDR1 as SGHVS and CDR2 as FNYEAQ. V was clipped by 5 bases and J by 9 bases; unmatched bases: 8. The CDR3 sequence is 14 residues long. CDR3 bases: TGTGCCAGCAGCCCATGGGACAGGGGGCAAGGGCAGTACTTC. It specifies CASSPWDRGQGQYF.

The V gene is TRBV5-1, the J gene TRBJ2-3, with 9 bases aligning to TRBD1. Losses at the gene ends were 0 bases for V and 1 base for J; bases not matched to a gene: 6. Germline V gene sequence: CDR1 SGHRS, CDR2 YFSETQ. The CDR3 extends over 17 amino acids. The CDR3 here is CASSLGDRADGTDTQYF. The CDR3 nucleotides are TGCGCCAGCAGCTTGGGGGACAGGGCTGATGGCACAGATACGCAGTATTTT.